The subject of this entry is one T cell receptor beta chain. This sample was included in a study of control samples from healthy donors and cancer patients. The CDR3 runs to 13 residues. Trimming removed 6 bases at V and 1 base at J, with 11 bases between. CDR1 SGHKS and CDR2 YYEKEE come from the germline V gene (reference sequence). Profiled with immunoSEQ multiplex PCR; TCRdb holds only in-frame clones, not every one. The data contain about 100,000 clones, 70% to 90% of them singletons. The receptor's source is a man aged 25 to 45 in good health. This rearrangement joins TRBV5-5 to TRBJ2-7, with D perhaps matching TRBD1 or TRBD2 (5 bases each). The sample taken for sequencing was blood. CDR3 loop: CASTLEGSYEQYF. CDR3 in DNA: TGTGCCAGCACCCTCGAGGGGTCCTACGAGCAGTACTTC. The complete variable domain, with remaining parts taken from reference TRBV5-5 and TRBJ2-7, reads DAGVTQSPTHLIKTRGQQVTLRCSPISGHKSVSWYQQVLGQGPQFIFQYYEKEERGRGNFPDRFSARQFPNYSSELNVNALLLGDSALYLCASTLEGSYEQYFGPGTRLTVT.